This record covers a single T cell receptor (beta chain). Its antigen target is currently unknown. No clone much larger than this one lies a single base away; base qualities are absent. A second Seattle source provided samples from volunteer blood donors who had recovered from COVID-19. The collaborating institutions used their own protocols to collect whole blood in K2EDTA tubes. For TCRbeta analysis, collaborators shipped samples in one of three forms: frozen whole blood, isolated PBMCs, or DNA extracted from either of those sample types. From the germline V gene, CDR1 is MGHRA and CDR2 is YSYEKL. Spanning cysteine to phenylalanine, the CDR3 consists of 16 amino acids. Just CDR3 DNA is preserved here, 48 bases in frame from base 1. V is pruned by 0 bases and J by 2 bases, leaving 7 bases of the junction without a gene match. TCRbeta CDR3 regions were amplified from genomic DNA by means of the immunoSEQ Assay, a bias-controlled multiplex PCR. The source study handled its data this way. Nucleated cell counts per sample were estimated from amplification of reference gene primers within the assay. To quantify the absolute abundance of each unique TCRbeta CDR3 rearrangement, sequence reads were collapsed and filtered. For each sample, productive Simpson clonality was calculated by taking the square root of Simpson's diversity index across productive rearrangements. Here the immuneACCESS table is served through TCRdb, limited to in-frame sequences with V and J called. Missing clones are a known gap in these copies; in checked studies unresolved V genes cover under half, and the rest lacks a known reason. V, J and clone size were drawn from that table, and D and trimming were deduced from the DNA. This sample comprises roughly 260,000 clones, 88% of them detected only once. Roughly 3.9% of the sample lies in the top ten.

The record originates from a study of blood T cell repertoires in COVID-19 (dated by TCRdb to the early 2020s). At the level of the whole study: Samples from collaborators originated in the United States, Italy and Spain and spanned both the acute and convalescent phases of COVID-19. The material from the prospective study consisted of cDNA or gDNA derived from T cells, B-cell-depleted T cells, or PBMCs. Deeply sampled blood TCRbeta repertoires from subjects exposed to, actively infected with, or recovered from COVID-19 were included in the dataset. The repertoires were released in a freely available public database intended as a resource for research on the immune response to SARS-CoV-2. The samples were drawn from the first 160 participants of the ongoing ImmuneRACE study and from under 1,500 subjects provided by 6 global collaborators. Nearly every sample came with metadata listing a de-identified subject ID, COVID-19 status, age in years and sex. HLA class I and class II types, where available, came from metadata supplied by the sample provider rather than from assay-based typing.

Paper-wide results and their limitations: The quantity of clinical and demographic metadata differed by source and by participant and was supplied without curation.

This receptor was obtained from a man between 60 and 70 years old who had recovered from COVID-19. The chain joins TRBV4-1 to TRBJ2-7; TRBD1 lines up with 7 middle nucleotides. The specimen was peripheral blood. The nucleotide sequence reads as follows: TGCGCCAGCAGCCAAGATTTTTGGGACAGAACCTACGAGCAGTACTTC. This translates into CASSQDFWDRTYEQYF.